Following are 14 T cell receptor beta chains from one sample sequenced in a study of identical twins. In TCRdb, the 5' RACE reads were re-called with MiXCR into one record per CDR3 protein. The data hold 400,000 to 500,000 distinct CDR3 sequences, with about 18% observed a single time. Source material: naive T cells sorted from blood. All receptors derive from a middle-aged man in good health.

This clonotype has a count of ten or more. The chain links TRBV3-1 to TRBJ2-7; 7 positions match TRBD2. The CDR3 covers 13 residues. Germline V gene sequence: CDR1 LGHDT, CDR2 YNNKEL (reference sequence). V was pared by 4 bases and J by 3 bases, with 3 bases of the junction left unmatched. In DNA form, the CDR3 reads TGTGCCAGCAGCCGACCGGGGGGCTACGAGCAGTACTTC. Its translation: CASSRPGGYEQYF.

This clonotype was detected a few times. The rearrangement uses TRBV10-3 and TRBJ2-5, with 12 positions matching TRBD2. This CDR3 comprises 16 residues. In germline, CDR1 is ENHRY, CDR2 SYGVKD. V trimming: 5 bases; J trimming: 2 bases; junction bases outside the gene matches: 6. This chain's CDR3 is CAISLGLAGTQETQYF. CDR3 nucleotides: TGTGCCATCAGTCTCGGACTAGCGGGGACACAAGAGACCCAGTACTTC.

The rearrangement links TRBV6-2 or TRBV6-3 to TRBJ1-1; D call uncertain. Trimming pared 6 bases from V and 0 bases from J, leaving 5 bases between. CDR3 size: 12 residues. Germline assignment: CDR1 MNHEY and CDR2 SVGEGT. DNA for the CDR3: TGTGCCAGCAGGGGTTTGAACACTGAAGCTTTCTTT. Its translation is CASRGLNTEAFF.

A few counts support this clonotype. The rearrangement links TRBV10-3 to TRBJ2-3; tentative D call: TRBD1 (5 bases). The CDR3 extends over 13 amino acids. The V gene's germline CDR1 is ENHRY and CDR2 SYGVKD. V shed 4 bases and J shed 2 bases, with 7 bases lying between them. The CDR3 sequence: CAISGGLTDTQYF. DNA of the CDR3: TGTGCCATCAGTGGGGGCCTCACAGATACGCAGTATTTT.

This clonotype was recorded at least ten times. This rearrangement joins TRBV5-8 to TRBJ2-7; the match to TRBD1 covers 8 bases. Germline assignment: CDR1 SGHTS and CDR2 YDEGEE. V was clipped by 0 bases and J by 0 bases; unmatched bases: 2. The CDR3 covers 15 residues. The CDR3 bases are TGTGCCAGCAGCTTGGGGGACAGGAGCTCCTACGAGCAGTACTTC. This codes for CASSLGDRSSYEQYF.

In this sample, this clonotype turned up a few times. The J gene is TRBJ2-4, the V gene TRBV6-2 or TRBV6-3; 7 nucleotides align to TRBD1. V lost 6 bases and J lost 9; bases outside the gene matches: 17. Germline loops: CDR1 MNHEY, CDR2 SVGEGT. The CDR3 length is 16 residues. The CDR3 loop reads CASSPGIDRAGAIQYF. The CDR3 DNA sequence: TGTGCCAGCAGCCCCGGGATCGACAGGGCTGGAGCCATTCAGTACTTC.

This chain uses TRBV20-1 with TRBJ1-6, with D maybe TRBD1 (5 bases). This CDR3 comprises 15 residues. Looked up from germline, CDR1 is DFQATT and CDR2 is SNEGSKA (reference sequence). V lost 6 bases, J lost 8 bases, and 20 bases lay in between. DNA of the CDR3: TGCAGTGCCCCCGGCGGCCCTTTCAGGGATTCACCCCTCCACTTT. This encodes CSAPGGPFRDSPLHF.

The table lists this clonotype with a few counts. This chain joins TRBV6-5 and TRBJ2-7; 7 bases fit TRBD2. V lost 2 bases to trimming and J lost 2 bases; unmatched junction nucleotides: 18. CDR3 length equals 19 residues. CDR1 is MNHEY and CDR2 is SVGAGI in the germline V gene. CDR3 protein: CASSYAGARGRAPAYEQYF. Written as DNA, the CDR3 is TGTGCCAGCAGTTACGCAGGAGCGCGGGGGAGGGCCCCAGCCTACGAGCAGTACTTC.

This clonotype was observed at least ten times. The chain joins TRBV6-5 to TRBJ2-7; 8 nucleotides align to TRBD1. Germline V lookup: CDR1 MNHEY, CDR2 SVGAGI. V gave up 0 bases and J gave up 2 bases; unmatched junction bases: 3. The CDR3 covers 15 residues. The chain's CDR3 is CASSYSGQGTYEQYF. CDR3 nucleotide sequence: TGTGCCAGCAGTTACTCAGGACAGGGAACCTACGAGCAGTACTTC.

This clonotype was picked up a small number of times. V gene TRBV6-5 combines with J gene TRBJ1-4; D gene ambiguous. Trimming removed 0 bases at V and 0 bases at J, with 8 bases between. This CDR3 contains 16 residues. Germline V CDR1 and CDR2: MNHEY, SVGAGI. CDR3 sequence: CASSYSGGATNEKLFF. CDR3 DNA: TGTGCCAGCAGTTACTCGGGCGGTGCAACTAATGAAAAACTGTTTTTT.

This clonotype was observed many times. V and J are TRBV10-3 and TRBJ2-7; D possibly corresponds to TRBD1 (5 bases). Germline lookup yields CDR1 ENHRY and CDR2 SYGVKD. This CDR3 contains 15 residues. V was trimmed by 0 bases and J by 0 bases, leaving 9 bases between them. CDR3 coding DNA: TGTGCCATCAGTGAGTCGGGCAGGGCCTCCTACGAGCAGTACTTC. This sequence encodes CAISESGRASYEQYF.

The rearrangement joins TRBV30 to TRBJ2-1, with 9 bases aligning to TRBD1. CDR1 GTSNPN and CDR2 SVGIG come from the germline V gene (reference sequence). The CDR3 spans 12 residues. CDR3 nucleotide sequence: TGTGCTAAGGGACAGGGAGGGAATGAGCAGTTCTTC. Translating gives CAKGQGGNEQFF.

The sample holds many counts of this clonotype. This sequence joins TRBV10-3 and TRBJ2-1, with 7 bases that match TRBD1. The germline gives CDR1 ENHRY, CDR2 SYGVKD. Trimming removed 6 bases from V and 4 bases from J; junction bases left unmatched: 3. The CDR3 runs 13 residues. The CDR3 loop reads CAIRTGAYNEQFF. The CDR3, as DNA: TGTGCCATCAGAACAGGGGCGTACAATGAGCAGTTCTTC.

This chain connects TRBV12-3 or TRBV12-4 to TRBJ2-7, with D perhaps matching TRBD1 (6 bases). This CDR3 contains 12 residues. Trimming left V 7 bases short and J 9 bases short, with 16 bases between. The CDR3 region is CASTQRDTRQYF. The DNA of the CDR3 is TGTGCCAGCACCCAGAGGGACACCAGGCAGTACTTC.